Listed below are T cell receptor beta chains from one sample, sequenced in a study of blood T cell repertoires in COVID-19. Libraries were prepared by immunoSEQ multiplex PCR; TCRdb keeps only in-frame clonotypes and omits some of them. There are under 100,000 clones in the sample; about four fifths occur only once, and about 2% lies in the top ten. Sequenced material: peripheral blood. The receptors were sampled from a woman aged 70-85 years with acute or convalescent COVID-19. The CDR3 runs from the conserved cysteine through the conserved F or W. The order of the fields is CDR3 length, J gene, V gene, CDR3 protein.

CDR3 length: 14
J gene: TRBJ2-5
V gene: TRBV7-9
CDR3 protein: CASSMRGGEETQYF

CDR3 length: 16
J gene: TRBJ1-2
V gene: TRBV5-1
CDR3 protein: CASSYTTGTGRNGYTF

CDR3 length: 16
J gene: TRBJ1-6
V gene: TRBV2
CDR3 protein: CASSEVTGGGDSPLHF

CDR3 length: 15
J gene: TRBJ1-1
V gene: TRBV28
CDR3 protein: CASSPQRVFNTEAFF

CDR3 length: 14
J gene: TRBJ2-5
V gene: TRBV7-7
CDR3 protein: CASSSSRGAETQYF

CDR3 length: 13
J gene: TRBJ1-2
V gene: TRBV5-1
CDR3 protein: CASSLGQGGGYTF

CDR3 length: 16
J gene: TRBJ2-3
V gene: TRBV5-1
CDR3 protein: CASSLGRQGVRDTQYF

CDR3 length: 15
J gene: TRBJ2-1
V gene: TRBV27
CDR3 protein: CASSSGPGGGYEQFF

CDR3 length: 13
J gene: TRBJ1-1
V gene: TRBV6-5
CDR3 protein: CASSLIQDTEAFF

CDR3 length: 13
J gene: TRBJ2-2
V gene: TRBV10-1
CDR3 protein: CASSDREAGELFF

CDR3 length: 15
J gene: TRBJ1-5
V gene: TRBV7-8
CDR3 protein: CASSKQGFTDQPQHF

CDR3 length: 14
J gene: TRBJ2-4
V gene: TRBV5-4
CDR3 protein: CASGVDSQKNIQYF

CDR3 length: 14
J gene: TRBJ1-2
V gene: TRBV6-4
CDR3 protein: CASSATQADYGYTF

CDR3 length: 14
J gene: TRBJ2-3
V gene: TRBV5-4
CDR3 protein: CAMRAGRSTDTQYF

CDR3 length: 15
J gene: TRBJ2-2
V gene: TRBV30
CDR3 protein: CAWTPGTGVTGELFF

CDR3 length: 15
J gene: TRBJ1-1
V gene: TRBV7-2
CDR3 protein: CASSPRQGKNTEAFF

CDR3 length: 14
J gene: TRBJ1-1
V gene: TRBV19
CDR3 protein: CASSLQGADTEAFF

CDR3 length: 15
J gene: TRBJ2-5
V gene: TRBV23-1
CDR3 protein: CASSQSWGRQETQYF

CDR3 length: 15
J gene: TRBJ1-5
V gene: TRBV2
CDR3 protein: CASSAQGGGNQPQHF

CDR3 length: 16
J gene: TRBJ2-5
V gene: TRBV24-1
CDR3 protein: CATSGSLAGGQETQYF

CDR3 length: 15
J gene: TRBJ2-3
V gene: TRBV7-6
CDR3 protein: CASSLGGGATDTQYF

CDR3 length: 15
J gene: TRBJ1-5
V gene: TRBV10-1
CDR3 protein: CATRQGADSNQPQHF

CDR3 length: 14
J gene: TRBJ1-2
V gene: TRBV3-1/TRBV3-2
CDR3 protein: CASSLPGGDYGYTF

CDR3 length: 11
J gene: TRBJ2-1
V gene: TRBV29-1
CDR3 protein: CSVGTGGEQFF

CDR3 length: 15
J gene: TRBJ1-4
V gene: TRBV7-2
CDR3 protein: CASSLMGDNVEKLFF

CDR3 length: 11
J gene: TRBJ1-2
V gene: TRBV12-3/TRBV12-4
CDR3 protein: CASSRTGGYTF

CDR3 length: 12
J gene: TRBJ1-1
V gene: TRBV12-3/TRBV12-4
CDR3 protein: CASSLLPPSAFF

CDR3 length: 15
J gene: TRBJ2-2
V gene: TRBV20-1
CDR3 protein: CSASRQGANTGELFF

CDR3 length: 11
J gene: TRBJ1-1
V gene: TRBV27
CDR3 protein: CASSFGREAFF

CDR3 length: 16
J gene: TRBJ2-7
V gene: TRBV7-9
CDR3 protein: CASSLRQGTSSYEQYF

CDR3 length: 15
J gene: TRBJ2-5
V gene: TRBV24-1
CDR3 protein: CATSDPAGGSETQYF

CDR3 length: 15
J gene: TRBJ2-7
V gene: TRBV4-1
CDR3 protein: CASRPGQLFSYEQYF

CDR3 length: 13
J gene: TRBJ1-4
V gene: TRBV21-1
CDR3 protein: CASPRAPNEKLFF

CDR3 length: 15
J gene: TRBJ2-5
V gene: TRBV7-9
CDR3 protein: CASSLGRGRGETQYF

CDR3 length: 13
J gene: TRBJ1-1
V gene: TRBV10-3
CDR3 protein: CAITRGLNTEAFF

CDR3 length: 15
J gene: TRBJ1-4
V gene: TRBV11-3
CDR3 protein: CASSLVGGSNEKLFF

CDR3 length: 16
J gene: TRBJ1-2
V gene: TRBV7-8
CDR3 protein: CASSPPWTDNNYGYTF

CDR3 length: 15
J gene: TRBJ2-7
V gene: TRBV6-5
CDR3 protein: CASSYNLAGGYEQYF

CDR3 length: 14
J gene: TRBJ2-1
V gene: TRBV28
CDR3 protein: CASSSGAGYNEQFF

CDR3 length: 15
J gene: TRBJ2-1
V gene: TRBV6-1
CDR3 protein: CASSEQPGWTIEQFF

CDR3 length: 15
J gene: TRBJ2-7
V gene: TRBV5-1
CDR3 protein: CASSLDGTGTYEQYF

CDR3 length: 16
J gene: TRBJ1-3
V gene: TRBV28
CDR3 protein: CASRPPAGAAGNTIYF

CDR3 length: 13
J gene: TRBJ2-3
V gene: TRBV28
CDR3 protein: CASSGRRGDTQYF